Listed below are T cell receptor beta chains from one sample, sequenced in a study of neurological immune-mediated disorders. TCRdb analysed the 5' RACE reads with MiXCR anew, one entry per CDR3 protein. The sample holds 40,000 to 60,000 distinct CDR3 sequences, around 13% seen once. Sequencing used PBMCs. The source of these receptors is a male donor with HTLV-1-associated myelopathy (HAM/TSP). CDR3s include the opening cysteine and the closing phenylalanine or tryptophan. Each record gives: V gene, CDR3 length, CDR3 protein.

>TRBV5-6|14
CASLRRGTNYGYTF
>TRBV20-1|15
CSARGRGRDNQPQHF
>TRBV20-1|12
CSARTTSYEQYF
>TRBV5-1|18
CARSLPEDSTIYTYTQYF
>TRBV10-3|14
CAIGRTGRSYEQYF
>TRBV7-9|12
CASSLIWETQYF
>TRBV19|13
CASDSLWNTEAFF
>TRBV10-2|13
CASSGQFQETQYF
>TRBV3-1|13
CASSQLPDREVIF
>TRBV18|16
CASSPPGGTTNEKLFF
>TRBV18|14
CASSPPLQDYGYTF
>TRBV5-1|14
CASSLEGRGDTQYF
>TRBV6-6|13
CASRGLAEEKLFF
>TRBV7-2|15
CASSLSSGPQETQYF
>TRBV7-8|22
CASSFYICSARDRASNTGELFF
>TRBV6-5|15
CASRGGLAGTDTQYF
>TRBV21-1|17
CASSEFRADRAPKTQYF
>TRBV20-1|16
CSATPNSRLSNQPQHF
>TRBV7-9|14
CASSATGASDTQYF
>TRBV20-1|16
CSARTSGALLYNEQFF
>TRBV6-2/TRBV6-3|12
CASGRTVISYTF
>TRBV7-9|12
CASSLVQETQYF
>TRBV12-3/TRBV12-4|15
CASSLPGGSNQPQHF
>TRBV7-9|18
CASSLKGAGEGMNTEAFF
>TRBV27|16
CASSSRPPGQGYEQYF
>TRBV20-1|15
CSARDRVAGAHTQYF
>TRBV5-1|15
CASSLEGQGSYEQYF
>TRBV20-1|12
CSARDQSYEQYF
>TRBV5-1|16
CASSLEAPQGSNEQFF
>TRBV12-3/TRBV12-4|12
CATGEGAAGYTF
>TRBV5-6|13
CASSLEGTYEQYF
>TRBV7-2|15
CASSLTGGSYNEQFF
>TRBV12-3/TRBV12-4|14
CASSLSGRGPGRYF
>TRBV7-6|18
CASSLVLSSGGAAGELFF
>TRBV25-1|15
CASSEEQGSFGEQFF
>TRBV4-3|17
CASSQDILTVTPRTQYF
>TRBV29-1|13
CSVERFSGNTIYF
>TRBV28|16
CASRPRQSTLNTEAFF
>TRBV20-1|14
CSALDRKDTDTQYF
>TRBV29-1|13
CSLGTSDQETQYF
>TRBV4-3|15
CASSQEARRRTEAFF
>TRBV7-2|13
CASSFSGQETQYF
>TRBV7-2|12
CASSPTPYEQYF
>TRBV20-1|14
CSAVGGGYSYEQYF
>TRBV5-1|15
CASSLELVSTDTQYF
>TRBV21-1|20
CASSKATPFLLARNTGELFF
>TRBV5-1|15
CDSSLVSQGDTEAFF
>TRBV5-6|16
CASSLAAIGTGGGYTF
>TRBV20-1|13
CSARRNGDEKLFF
>TRBV5-5|14
CASGFKASTDTQYF
>TRBV28|14
CASSLPRADLGLYF
>TRBV15|12
CATSTDAGGLFF
>TRBV7-2|18
CASSTTTEGLSGANVLTF
>TRBV27|15
CASSFIGPRTTEAFF
>TRBV5-1|15
CASTQTRTSYNEQFF
>TRBV20-1|15
CSARILAGGKETQYF